This T cell receptor beta chain was recorded in a study of T-cell reconstitution after alpha-beta-depleted transplantation in children. For TCRbeta, the library was prepared with unique molecular identifiers. From the PCR reads, TCRdb called clonotypes with MiXCR, one entry per CDR3 protein. The sample holds about 510,000 distinct CDR3 sequences, about an eighth seen once. The V end was cut by 2 bases, the J end by 4 bases, with 12 bases between. Germline loops: CDR1 MNHEY, CDR2 SMNVEV (reference sequence). The CDR3 contains 15 residues. In its sample, this clonotype was seen many times. The genes are TRBV27 and TRBJ2-1; weak D call: TRBD1 (5 bases). The source was PBMCs, mostly from graft donor cells, collected 180 days after TCRalphabeta/CD19-depleted stem cell transplant. The clonotype originates from a female patient between 2 and 10 years old who had a stem cell transplant for aplastic anemia, so the T cells may come from the graft donor. The CDR3 sequence: CASSLGDSSYNEQFF. Here the CDR3 DNA reads TGTGCCAGCAGTTTAGGTGACAGTTCTTACAATGAGCAGTTCTTC.